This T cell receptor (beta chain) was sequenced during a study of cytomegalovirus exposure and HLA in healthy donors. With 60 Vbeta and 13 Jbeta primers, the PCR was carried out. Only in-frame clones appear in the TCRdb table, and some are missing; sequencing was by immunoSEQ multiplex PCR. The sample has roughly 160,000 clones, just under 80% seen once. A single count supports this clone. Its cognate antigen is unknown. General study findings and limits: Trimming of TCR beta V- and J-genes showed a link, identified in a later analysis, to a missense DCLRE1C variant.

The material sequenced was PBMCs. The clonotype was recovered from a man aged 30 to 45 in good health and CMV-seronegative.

CDR3 bases: TGTGCCAGCAGTGAAGGGACAGGGGGCTGGAGCAATCAGCCCCAGCATTTT. Amino acid sequence: CASSEGTGGWSNQPQHF. This sequence joins TRBV6-1 and TRBJ1-5, with TRBD1 matching 11 bases. The ends lost 1 base at V and 1 base at J; junction bases unmatched: 3. This CDR3 has 17 residues. The V gene's germline CDR1 is MNHNS and CDR2 SASEGT.